This T cell receptor beta chain came from a study of control samples from healthy donors and cancer patients (dated by TCRdb to the early 2020s). Library prep was done by the immunoSEQ multiplex PCR assay. TCRdb's version of the immuneACCESS table is confined to in-frame rearrangements and falls short of the full clone set. An unresolved V gene accounts for under half of the shortfall where checked; the remainder is of unknown origin. The sample contains 120,000 or so clones, 80% to 95% of them found a single time. Together, the top ten hold 2% to 2.5% of the sample. The CDR3 spans 16 residues, from the cysteine through the phenylalanine. Only the CDR3 part of the read is kept: 48 bases, read in frame from the first base. Per the germline V gene (reference sequence), SGHNT is the CDR1 and YYREEE is the CDR2. The junction shows trimming of 0 bases on V and 1 base on J, plus 13 bases between the germline ends.

Concerning this clone itself: Its antigen has not been determined. Base qualities are not at hand, and no much larger clone is one base apart.

Sequenced material: blood. The source is a man younger than 30 in good health. The chain couples TRBV5-4 to TRBJ1-1, with TRBD1 perhaps the D gene, on 5 matching bases. The DNA sequence is given as TGTGCCAGCAGCTTGGGGGGGAAAGGGAAGAACACTGAAGCTTTCTTT. The resulting protein is CASSLGGKGKNTEAFF.